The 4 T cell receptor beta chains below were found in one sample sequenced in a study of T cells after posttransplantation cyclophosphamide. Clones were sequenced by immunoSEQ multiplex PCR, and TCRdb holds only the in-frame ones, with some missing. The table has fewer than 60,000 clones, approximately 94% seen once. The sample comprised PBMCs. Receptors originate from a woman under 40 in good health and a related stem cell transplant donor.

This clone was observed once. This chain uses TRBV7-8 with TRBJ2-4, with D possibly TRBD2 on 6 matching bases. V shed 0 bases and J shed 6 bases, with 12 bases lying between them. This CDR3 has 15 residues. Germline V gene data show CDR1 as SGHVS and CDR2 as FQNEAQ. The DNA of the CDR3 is TGTGCCAGCAGCTTAGCCGGAGGGGAGTTAAACATTCAGTACTTC. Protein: CASSLAGGELNIQYF.

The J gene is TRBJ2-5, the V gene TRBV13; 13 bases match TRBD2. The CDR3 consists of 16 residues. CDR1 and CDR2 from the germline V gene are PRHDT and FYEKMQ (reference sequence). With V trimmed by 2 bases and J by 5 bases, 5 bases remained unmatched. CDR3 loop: CASSLRTSGGWETQYF. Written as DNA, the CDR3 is TGTGCCAGCAGCTTACGGACTAGCGGGGGATGGGAGACCCAGTACTTC.

CDR3 DNA: TGTGCCAGCAGCCCCGGACAGGGGGCATCGGCCGGGGAGCTGTTTTTT. This sequence encodes CASSPGQGASAGELFF. The chain combines TRBV7-2 with TRBJ2-2; 11 bases are a match to TRBD1. The V gene's germline CDR1 is SGHTA and CDR2 FQGNSA. The CDR3 has 16 amino acids. J lost 6 bases, V lost 5 bases, and 8 bases had no gene match.

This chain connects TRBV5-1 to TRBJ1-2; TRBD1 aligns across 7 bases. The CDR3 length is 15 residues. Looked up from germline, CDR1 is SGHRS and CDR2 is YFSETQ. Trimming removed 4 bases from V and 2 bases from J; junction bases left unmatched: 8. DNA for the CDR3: TGCGCCAGCAGCGTGGGACAGCAGAGGAACTATGGCTACACCTTC. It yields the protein CASSVGQQRNYGYTF.